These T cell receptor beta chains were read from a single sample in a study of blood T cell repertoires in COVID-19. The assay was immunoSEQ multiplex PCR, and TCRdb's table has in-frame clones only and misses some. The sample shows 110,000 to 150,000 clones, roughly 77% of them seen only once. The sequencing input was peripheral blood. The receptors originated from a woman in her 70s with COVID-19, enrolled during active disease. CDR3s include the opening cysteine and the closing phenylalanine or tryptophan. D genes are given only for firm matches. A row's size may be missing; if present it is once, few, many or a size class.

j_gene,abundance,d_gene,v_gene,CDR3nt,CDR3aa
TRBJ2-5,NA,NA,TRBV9,TGTGCCAGCAGCGTAGCCGGGGGTCCCCAAGAGACCCAGTACTTC,CASSVAGGPQETQYF
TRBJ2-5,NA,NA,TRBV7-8,TGTGCCAGCAGCCCTCGTTTAGCGGACCAAGAGACCCAGTACTTC,CASSPRLADQETQYF
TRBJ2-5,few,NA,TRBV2,TGTGCCAGCAGTGACCCGGGTGGCGGCCGGAAGACCCAGTACTTC,CASSDPGGGRKTQYF
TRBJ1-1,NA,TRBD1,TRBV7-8,TGTGCCAGCAGCTTAGAATTCTTGGGACAGTTGAACACTGAAGCTTTCTTT,CASSLEFLGQLNTEAFF
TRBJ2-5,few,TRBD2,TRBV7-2,TGTGCCAGCAGCTTAAGCGGGGGGGATAGGGAGACCCAGTACTTC,CASSLSGGDRETQYF
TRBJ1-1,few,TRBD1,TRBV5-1,TGCGCCAGCAGCCTGGGGACAGGGGTTTTTGACACTGAAGCTTTCTTT,CASSLGTGVFDTEAFF
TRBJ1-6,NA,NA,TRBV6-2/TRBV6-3,TGTGCCAGCAGCCTGACCGGGAGGGGATCGAGTAGAACGGGGAATTCACCCCTCCACTTT,CASSLTGRGSSRTGNSPLHF
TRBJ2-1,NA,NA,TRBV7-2,TGTGCCAGCAGCTTGGTGTCTAAAGGCGGGACTGAGCAGTTCTTC,CASSLVSKGGTEQFF
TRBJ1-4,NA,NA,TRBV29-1,TGCAGCGCCGGGAGGAGGGATCCAACTAATGAAAAACTGTTTTTT,CSAGRRDPTNEKLFF
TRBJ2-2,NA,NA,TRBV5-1,TGCGCCAGCAGCTTGGGAGCCCGCACTAACACCGGGGAGCTGTTTTTT,CASSLGARTNTGELFF
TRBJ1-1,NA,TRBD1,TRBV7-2,TGTGCCAGCAGCGCCCGGACAGGGGGCAACACTGAAGCTTTCTTT,CASSARTGGNTEAFF
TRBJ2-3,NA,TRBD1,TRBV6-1,TGTGCCAGCAGTGCCCAGGACAGGGGGCGAAGAGATACGCAGTATTTT,CASSAQDRGRRDTQYF
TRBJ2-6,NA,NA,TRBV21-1,TGTGCCAGCAGCACCCCGGAGGAGGGGACAGGGGGCTCTGGGGCCAACGTCCTGACTTTC,CASSTPEEGTGGSGANVLTF
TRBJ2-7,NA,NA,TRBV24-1,TGTGCCACCAGTGATACCCGACAGACCTACGAGCAGTACTTC,CATSDTRQTYEQYF
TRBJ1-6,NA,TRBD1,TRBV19,TGTGCCAGTAGTACCCGGACAGGGGGTTATAATTCACCCCTCCACTTT,CASSTRTGGYNSPLHF
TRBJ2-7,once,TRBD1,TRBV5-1,TGCGCCAGCAACTCCTGGACAGGGGCTTACGAGCAGTACTTC,CASNSWTGAYEQYF
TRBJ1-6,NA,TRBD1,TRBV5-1,TGCGCCAGCAGGGGGACAGGGGAAAGTTCACCCCTCCACTTT,CASRGTGESSPLHF
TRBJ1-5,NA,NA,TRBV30,TGTGCCGGGGCCCCCGCAGGCAATCAGCCCCAGCATTTT,CAGAPAGNQPQHF